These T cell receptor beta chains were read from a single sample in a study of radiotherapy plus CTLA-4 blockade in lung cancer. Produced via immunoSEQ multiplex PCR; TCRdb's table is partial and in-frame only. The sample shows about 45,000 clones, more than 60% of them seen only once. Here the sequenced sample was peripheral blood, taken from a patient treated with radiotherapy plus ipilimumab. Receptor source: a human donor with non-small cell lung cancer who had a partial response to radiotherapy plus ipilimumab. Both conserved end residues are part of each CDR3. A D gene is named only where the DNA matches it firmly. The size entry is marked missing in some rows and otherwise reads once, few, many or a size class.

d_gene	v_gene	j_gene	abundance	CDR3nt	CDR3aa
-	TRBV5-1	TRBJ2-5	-	TGCGCCAGCAGCAAGGGGGGGGGCCGCGAGACCCAGTACTTC	CASSKGGGRETQYF
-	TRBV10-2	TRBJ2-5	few	TGCGCCAGCGGAACTAGCAGGCAAGAGACCCAGTACTTC	CASGTSRQETQYF
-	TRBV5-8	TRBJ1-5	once	TGTGCCAGCAGCTGGGGCACAGGGCGGAATCAGCCCCAGCATTTT	CASSWGTGRNQPQHF
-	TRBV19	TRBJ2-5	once	TGTGCCAGTAGTGTCAAAGAGACCCAGTACTTC	CASSVKETQYF
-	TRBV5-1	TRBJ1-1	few	TGCGCCAGCAGCTTGTTAAACGGACGGGGGGCCACTGAAGCTTTCTTT	CASSLLNGRGATEAFF
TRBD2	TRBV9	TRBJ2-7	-	TGTGCCAGCAGCGTTACGTTCAGCGGGAGTGGCGAGCAGTACTTC	CASSVTFSGSGEQYF
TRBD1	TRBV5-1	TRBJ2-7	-	TGCGCCAGCAGCTCACAGGGGGCAGGGTACGAGCAGTACTTC	CASSSQGAGYEQYF
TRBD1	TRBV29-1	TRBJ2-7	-	TGCAGCGGGGGACAGGGGGGTGAGCAGTACTTC	CSGGQGGEQYF
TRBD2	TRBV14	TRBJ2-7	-	TGTGCCAGCAGCGCTCTAGCGGGAGCATCATACGAGCAGTACTTC	CASSALAGASYEQYF
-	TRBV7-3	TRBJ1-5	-	TGTGCCAGCAGCTTAGAGGGAAGCAATCAGCCCCAGCATTTT	CASSLEGSNQPQHF
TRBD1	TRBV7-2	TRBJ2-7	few	TGTGCCAGCAGCTTAGACAACAGGGGACGCGAGCAGTACTTC	CASSLDNRGREQYF
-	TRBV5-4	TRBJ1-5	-	TGTGCCAGCAGCCCTGGTTCCTCGGGACTGGTAGGGCAGCCCCAGCATTTT	CASSPGSSGLVGQPQHF
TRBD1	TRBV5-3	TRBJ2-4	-	TGTGCCAGAAGCTTGGGACCGGGACAGGGGTTTTTAGCCAAAAACATTCAGTACTTC	CARSLGPGQGFLAKNIQYF